The 14 T cell receptor beta chains below come from one sample, sequenced in a study of cytomegalovirus exposure and HLA in healthy donors. The primer mix had 60 Vbeta and 13 Jbeta primers. TCRdb keeps only in-frame clones here, not all; method: immunoSEQ multiplex PCR. The sample consists of 100,000 to 120,000 clones, around 86% of them appearing once. Sequenced input: PBMCs. The receptors stem from a man younger than 45 in good health and CMV-seropositive.

This chain joins TRBV5-4 and TRBJ2-1, with TRBD1 matching over 11 bases. V trimming: 0 bases; J trimming: 7 bases; junction bases outside the gene matches: 3. This CDR3 region has 15 residues. Looked up from germline, CDR1 is SGHNT and CDR2 is YYREEE (reference sequence). Here the CDR3 DNA reads TGTGCCAGCAGCTTGGTAGGACAGGGGGCAAATGAGCAGTTCTTC. Translation: CASSLVGQGANEQFF.

The chain has TRBV6-5 and TRBJ2-5; 11 bases line up with TRBD2. The J call may be faulty, since TRBJ2-7 better matches the DNA end. From germline, CDR1 is MNHEY and CDR2 SVGAGI. The CDR3 runs to 14 residues. The CDR3 is CASSYGLAGYEQYF. In DNA, the CDR3 is TGTGCCAGCAGTTACGGACTAGCGGGCTACGAGCAGTACTTC.

The V call is TRBV5-4, the J call TRBJ2-3, with 7 bases lining up with TRBD1. Germline CDR1 reads SGHNT; CDR2 reads YYREEE (reference sequence). Trimming cost V 3 bases and J 6 bases; bases outside gene matches: 7. The CDR3 spans 14 residues. The CDR3 is CASSSETGDDTQYF. The CDR3 region has the DNA TGTGCCAGCAGCTCTGAAACAGGGGACGATACGCAGTATTTT. The complete variable domain, with remaining parts taken from reference TRBV5-4 and TRBJ2-3, reads ETGVTQSPTHLIKTRGQQVTLRCSSQSGHNTVSWYQQALGQGPQFIFQYYREEENGRGNFPPRFSGLQFPNYSSELNVNALELDDSALYLCASSSETGDDTQYFGPGTRLTVL.

This chain connects TRBV6-6 to TRBJ2-7; D perhaps matches TRBD1 (6 bases). CDR1 is MNHNY, CDR2 SVGAGI, per germline (reference sequence). Trimming left V 6 bases short and J 0 bases short, with 9 bases between. The CDR3 sequence is 13 residues long. This chain's CDR3 is CASRRDISYEQYF. For the CDR3, the DNA is TGTGCCAGCAGAAGGGACATCTCCTACGAGCAGTACTTC.

The CDR3 loop reads CASSTGPGNTIYF. The CDR3 DNA is TGCGCCAGCAGTACAGGACCCGGAAACACCATATATTTT. The V call is TRBV5-1, the J call TRBJ1-3; TRBD1 might be the D (5 bases). The germline gives CDR1 SGHRS, CDR2 YFSETQ. The length of the CDR3 is 13 residues. Trimming took 5 bases from V and 4 from J, leaving 10 bases between them. The variable domain in full, with the rest retrieved from reference TRBV5-1 and TRBJ1-3, is KAGVTQTPRYLIKTRGQQVTLSCSPISGHRSVSWYQQTPGQGLQFLFEYFSETQRNKGNFPGRFSGRQFSNSRSEMNVSTLELGDSALYLCASSTGPGNTIYFGEGSWLTVV.

This clone occurred a few times. This rearrangement joins TRBV4-3 to TRBJ1-4; no clear D. Germline CDR1 reads LGHNA; CDR2 reads YSLEER. The CDR3 runs to 14 residues. V was pared by 2 bases and J by 8 bases, with 12 bases between. The CDR3 bases are TGCGCCAGCAGCCAATTAGGTGGCGGGGAAAAACTGTTTTTT. Its translation: CASSQLGGGEKLFF.

The V call is TRBV5-4, the J call TRBJ2-5; 9 nucleotides align to TRBD1. Germline CDR1 and CDR2: SGHNT and YYREEE (reference sequence). Trimming at V came to 4 bases and at J to 2 bases, leaving 12 bases not matched to a gene. The CDR3 consists of 17 residues. Here the CDR3 DNA reads TGTGCCAGCAGCCAAGAGCCTGGACAGGGGAGGCAAGAGACCCAGTACTTC. Protein product: CASSQEPGQGRQETQYF.

This clone has just one count. The rearrangement uses TRBV27 and TRBJ1-2; 10 bases are shared with TRBD1. Germline V CDR1 and CDR2: MNHEY, SMNVEV (reference sequence). Losses at the gene ends were 5 bases for V and 4 bases for J; bases not matched to a gene: 4. The CDR3 is 14 amino acids. The CDR3 DNA sequence: TGTGCCAGCAGTCCCGGGACAGGGGCCTATGGCTACACCTTC. It yields the protein CASSPGTGAYGYTF.

This clone has only a few counts. The chain employs TRBV6-6 and TRBJ2-7; 8 bases are a match to TRBD1. Trimming cost V 6 bases and J 2 bases; bases outside gene matches: 9. This CDR3 is 15 amino acids long. Looked up from germline, CDR1 is MNHNY and CDR2 is SVGAGI (reference sequence). This chain's CDR3 is CASSLGTGGTYEQYF. CDR3 sequence (DNA): TGTGCCAGCAGCCTGGGGACAGGAGGAACCTACGAGCAGTACTTC.

The rearrangement links TRBV6-5 to TRBJ1-4, with D possibly TRBD1 on 5 matching bases. This CDR3 comprises 12 residues. Trimming removed 6 bases from V and 7 bases from J, with 9 bases in between. Germline CDR1 is MNHEY and CDR2 is SVGAGI. Written as DNA, the CDR3 is TGTGCCAGCAGGGGGCGGAGTGAAAAACTGTTTTTT. Translation: CASRGRSEKLFF.

The rearrangement uses TRBV5-1 and TRBJ2-1, with 9 positions matching TRBD1. Per germline, CDR1 SGHRS and CDR2 YFSETQ. CDR3 size: 16 residues. The trim removed 4 bases at V and 6 bases at J, leaving 11 bases unmatched. The CDR3 DNA sequence: TGCGCCAGCAGCCTATTGACAGGGGGGGCAGGCAATGAGCAGTTCTTC. This encodes CASSLLTGGAGNEQFF.

This rearrangement joins TRBV5-1 to TRBJ1-6, with a possible D match to TRBD1 (5 bases). In germline, CDR1 is SGHRS, CDR2 YFSETQ. V lost 0 bases and J lost 4, with 23 bases in between. The length of the CDR3 is 20 residues. CDR3 nucleotides: TGCGCCAGCAGCTTGGGTGAACGGGTCAGGGTAGGCCTATATAATTCACCCCTCCACTTT. Translating it yields CASSLGERVRVGLYNSPLHF. Full variable domain (missing parts from reference TRBV5-1 and TRBJ1-6): KAGVTQTPRYLIKTRGQQVTLSCSPISGHRSVSWYQQTPGQGLQFLFEYFSETQRNKGNFPGRFSGRQFSNSRSEMNVSTLELGDSALYLCASSLGERVRVGLYNSPLHFGNGTRLTVT.

V usage is TRBV27 and J usage is TRBJ1-5; 9 nucleotides agree with TRBD1. This CDR3 has 15 amino acids. Germline loops: CDR1 MNHEY, CDR2 SMNVEV (reference sequence). J gave up 4 bases and V 5 bases, and 6 bases lay outside the gene matches. The DNA of the CDR3 is TGTGCCAGCAGTGAGCGGGACAGGGAGAATCAGCCCCAGCATTTT. As protein: CASSERDRENQPQHF.

This clone turned up a few times. The chain has TRBV6-1 and TRBJ2-7; possibly TRBD1 for D (6 bases). The CDR3 totals 14 residues. The germline V gene has CDR1 MNHNS and CDR2 SASEGT. The germline V and J ends were trimmed by 6 bases and 5 bases, with 17 bases remaining between them. The CDR3 loop is CASSLTAGADEQYF. The CDR3 DNA reads TGTGCCAGCAGCCTTACGGCAGGGGCGGACGAGCAGTACTTC.